This TCR beta chain was sequenced for a study of vaccination and CD4 T cells after COVID-19. Indicated treatment: approximately 9-day PBMC culture with coronavirus spike peptide pools or control peptides (ViraFEST assay). Samples of CD4+ T cells were obtained from the unexposed donor before the COVID-19 pandemic (2011-2018). The CDR3 extends over 19 amino acids. V gave up 1 base and J gave up 1 base; unmatched junction bases: 12. Germline values: CDR1 DFQATT, CDR2 SNEGSKA (reference sequence). Oncomine TCR Beta short-read sequencing was applied to DNA from cultured CD4+ T cells. TCRdb called the PCR reads again in MiXCR, with one record for every CDR3 protein. The sample consists of 4,000 to 5,000 distinct CDR3 sequences, approximately 64% of them appearing once. As for this clonotype: Its antigen remains unidentified.

Sequences were obtained from CD4+ T cells from blood, cultured in vitro. This sequence originates from a human donor in good health. The V gene is TRBV20-1, the J gene TRBJ1-4; TRBD1 agrees at 10 bases. CDR3 coding DNA: TGCAGTGCTAGAGGTGGGACAGGGGCACCCTTCGGAACTAATGAAAAACTGTTTTTT. It codes for CSARGGTGAPFGTNEKLFF.